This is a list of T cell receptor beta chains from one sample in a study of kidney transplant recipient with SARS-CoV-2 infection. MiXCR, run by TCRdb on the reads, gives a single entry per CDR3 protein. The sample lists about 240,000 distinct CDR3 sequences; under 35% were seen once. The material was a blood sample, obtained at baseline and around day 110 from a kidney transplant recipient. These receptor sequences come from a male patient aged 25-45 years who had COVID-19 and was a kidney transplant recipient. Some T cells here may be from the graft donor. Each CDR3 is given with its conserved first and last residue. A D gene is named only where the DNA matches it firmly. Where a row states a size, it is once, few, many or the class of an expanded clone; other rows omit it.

cdr3_nt: TGTGCCAGCAGCTTATCGGGGGCGGACACCGGGGAGCTGTTTTTT
cdr3_aa: CASSLSGADTGELFF
j_call: TRBJ2-2
d_call: -
v_call: TRBV11-1
clone_size: many

cdr3_nt: TGTGCCAGCAGTGAAGAAAAACTGTTTTTT
cdr3_aa: CASSEEKLFF
j_call: TRBJ1-4
d_call: -
v_call: TRBV6-1
clone_size: few

cdr3_nt: TGTGCCAGCAGGCCTACACCTGGGAGTGGAAACACCATATATTTT
cdr3_aa: CASRPTPGSGNTIYF
j_call: TRBJ1-3
d_call: -
v_call: TRBV28
clone_size: many

cdr3_nt: TGTGCCAGCAGTTACTGGGGACAGGGGGCGTCGAACACTGAAGCTTTCTTT
cdr3_aa: CASSYWGQGASNTEAFF
j_call: TRBJ1-1
d_call: TRBD1
v_call: TRBV6-5
clone_size: many

cdr3_nt: TGTGCCAGCAGTTCGGGACTAGCGGACTCCTACAATGAGCAGTTCTTC
cdr3_aa: CASSSGLADSYNEQFF
j_call: TRBJ2-1
d_call: TRBD2
v_call: TRBV2
clone_size: many

cdr3_nt: TGTGCCACCAGCAAGCTTCAGCGGGGCACCGGGGAGCTGTTTTTT
cdr3_aa: CATSKLQRGTGELFF
j_call: TRBJ2-2
d_call: TRBD2
v_call: TRBV15
clone_size: many

cdr3_nt: TGTGCCAGCAGCTTAGGGGGCCGTTGGGCAGGGAGTCACTACGAGCAGTACTTC
cdr3_aa: CASSLGGRWAGSHYEQYF
j_call: TRBJ2-7
d_call: -
v_call: TRBV11-2
clone_size: many

cdr3_nt: TGTGCCAGCAGCCCGCGTGGCACTGGAAACACCATATATTTT
cdr3_aa: CASSPRGTGNTIYF
j_call: TRBJ1-3
d_call: -
v_call: TRBV4-2
clone_size: many

cdr3_nt: TGCGCCAGCAGCTTGCGCACTAGCGTAAATACGCAGTATTTT
cdr3_aa: CASSLRTSVNTQYF
j_call: TRBJ2-3
d_call: TRBD2
v_call: TRBV5-1
clone_size: many

cdr3_nt: TGTGCCAGCAGCCGGTCAGGGAACACTGAAGCTTTCTTT
cdr3_aa: CASSRSGNTEAFF
j_call: TRBJ1-1
d_call: -
v_call: TRBV12-3/TRBV12-4
clone_size: many

cdr3_nt: TGCAGTGCCCTTACCGCAGGGATTCCTGGAGACGGTACGCAGTATTTT
cdr3_aa: CSALTAGIPGDGTQYF
j_call: TRBJ2-3
d_call: -
v_call: TRBV20-1
clone_size: many

cdr3_nt: TGTGCCAGTAGGGAGACAGGGTCGGGTGAAAAACTGTTTTTT
cdr3_aa: CASRETGSGEKLFF
j_call: TRBJ1-4
d_call: TRBD1
v_call: TRBV19
clone_size: many

cdr3_nt: TGTGCCAGCAGTATCGAGGACCCGAATGAGCAGTTCTTC
cdr3_aa: CASSIEDPNEQFF
j_call: TRBJ2-1
d_call: -
v_call: TRBV12-3/TRBV12-4
clone_size: many

cdr3_nt: TGTGCCAGCAGTTTGTGGGAGCGGTACGATGAGCAGTTCTTC
cdr3_aa: CASSLWERYDEQFF
j_call: TRBJ2-1
d_call: -
v_call: TRBV28
clone_size: many

cdr3_nt: TGTGCCACCAGTGACCCGGGACGCCCGGGGGTCCCCTACAATGAGCAGTTCTTC
cdr3_aa: CATSDPGRPGVPYNEQFF
j_call: TRBJ2-1
d_call: -
v_call: TRBV24-1
clone_size: many

cdr3_nt: TGTGCCAGCAGTCCACCAGGGGGCGATGAAGCTTTCTTT
cdr3_aa: CASSPPGGDEAFF
j_call: TRBJ1-1
d_call: TRBD1
v_call: TRBV27
clone_size: many

cdr3_nt: TGTGCCAGCTCGCGACAGACCACCAATCAGCCCCAGCATTTT
cdr3_aa: CASSRQTTNQPQHF
j_call: TRBJ1-5
d_call: -
v_call: TRBV18
clone_size: many

cdr3_nt: TGTGCCAGCAGCTTAGCCGGGAGGGGAGAGACCCAGTACTTC
cdr3_aa: CASSLAGRGETQYF
j_call: TRBJ2-5
d_call: TRBD2
v_call: TRBV7-2
clone_size: many

cdr3_nt: TGCGCCAGCAGCTACAGAGGGACAGGGCAGCCCCAGCATTTT
cdr3_aa: CASSYRGTGQPQHF
j_call: TRBJ1-5
d_call: TRBD1
v_call: TRBV4-1
clone_size: many

cdr3_nt: TGTGCCAGCAGCCATGTCGGGGAGCTGTTTTTT
cdr3_aa: CASSHVGELFF
j_call: TRBJ2-2
d_call: -
v_call: TRBV14
clone_size: many

cdr3_nt: TGTGCCGGCAGCGGTGCCTCTCCCATTTCTTTCTCTGAGACCCAGTACTTC
cdr3_aa: CAGSGASPISFSETQYF
j_call: TRBJ2-5
d_call: -
v_call: TRBV3-1
clone_size: few

cdr3_nt: TGTGCCAGCAGCAGAGAGACATACCATGGAAAGACCTATGGCTACACCTTC
cdr3_aa: CASSRETYHGKTYGYTF
j_call: TRBJ1-2
d_call: -
v_call: TRBV7-9
clone_size: -

cdr3_nt: TGTGCCAGCAGCCCGGGACTAGCCGACGGGGAGCTGTTTTTT
cdr3_aa: CASSPGLADGELFF
j_call: TRBJ2-2
d_call: TRBD2
v_call: TRBV7-3
clone_size: many

cdr3_nt: TGTGCCAGCAGCTCAAGACAGGCGCCTTACTATGGCTACACCTTC
cdr3_aa: CASSSRQAPYYGYTF
j_call: TRBJ1-2
d_call: -
v_call: TRBV13
clone_size: many

cdr3_nt: TGTGCCAGCAGCCCCAGTAGTAAGTGCCGAAAGACCTATGGCTACACCTTC
cdr3_aa: CASSPSSKCRKTYGYTF
j_call: TRBJ1-2
d_call: -
v_call: TRBV7-7
clone_size: -

cdr3_nt: TGCGCCAGCAGCCCGGTAGAGGGAGGCTACGAGCAGTACTTC
cdr3_aa: CASSPVEGGYEQYF
j_call: TRBJ2-7
d_call: -
v_call: TRBV4-1
clone_size: many

cdr3_nt: TGTGCCAGCGGACACTTCCCCCCGGGGCTGAAATTCTATGGCTACACCTTC
cdr3_aa: CASGHFPPGLKFYGYTF
j_call: TRBJ1-2
d_call: -
v_call: TRBV27
clone_size: few

cdr3_nt: TGCGCCAGCAGTGATGAATGGCTACGCAGAAAGACCTATGGCTACACCTTC
cdr3_aa: CASSDEWLRRKTYGYTF
j_call: TRBJ1-2
d_call: -
v_call: TRBV23-1
clone_size: many

cdr3_nt: TGTGCCAGCAGCTATGGGTGGTTTACCCGAAAGACCTATGGCTACACCTTC
cdr3_aa: CASSYGWFTRKTYGYTF
j_call: TRBJ1-2
d_call: -
v_call: TRBV7-8
clone_size: many

cdr3_nt: TGTGCCAGCAGCCCTGCTGCCGGCTCCTACAATGAGCAGTTCTTC
cdr3_aa: CASSPAAGSYNEQFF
j_call: TRBJ2-1
d_call: -
v_call: TRBV7-3
clone_size: -

cdr3_nt: TGCAGTGCTAGGGACAGGGGGCGCGAGGGCTATGGCTACACCTTC
cdr3_aa: CSARDRGREGYGYTF
j_call: TRBJ1-2
d_call: TRBD1
v_call: TRBV20-1
clone_size: many

cdr3_nt: TGTGCCAGCAGCCGGGACAGAAGCTCCTACAATGAGCAGTTCTTC
cdr3_aa: CASSRDRSSYNEQFF
j_call: TRBJ2-1
d_call: TRBD1
v_call: TRBV5-8
clone_size: many

cdr3_nt: TGCAGTGCTAGATCCCTTGACTCTAGCGGCAATGAGCAGCTCTTC
cdr3_aa: CSARSLDSSGNEQLF
j_call: TRBJ2-1
d_call: TRBD2
v_call: TRBV20-1
clone_size: -

cdr3_nt: TGTGCCATCAGTGGGGGACTAGCGGGAACATACAATGAGCAGTTCTTC
cdr3_aa: CAISGGLAGTYNEQFF
j_call: TRBJ2-1
d_call: TRBD2
v_call: TRBV10-3
clone_size: many

cdr3_nt: TGCGCCAGCAGCGCATGGGCAGGACGTCGAATGACCTATGGCTACACCTTC
cdr3_aa: CASSAWAGRRMTYGYTF
j_call: TRBJ1-2
d_call: -
v_call: TRBV4-3
clone_size: once

cdr3_nt: TGTGCCAGCAGCCAAGTACAGGGCCTTGAAGAGACCCAGTACTTC
cdr3_aa: CASSQVQGLEETQYF
j_call: TRBJ2-5
d_call: -
v_call: TRBV5-4
clone_size: many

cdr3_nt: TGTGCCAGCAGGGCTATTCGGGGACAGCGCTCCTACGAGCAGTACTTC
cdr3_aa: CASRAIRGQRSYEQYF
j_call: TRBJ2-7
d_call: TRBD1
v_call: TRBV11-2
clone_size: many

cdr3_nt: TGTGCCACCAGTGATTTTGGGGGGACAGATACGCAGTATTTT
cdr3_aa: CATSDFGGTDTQYF
j_call: TRBJ2-3
d_call: -
v_call: TRBV24-1
clone_size: many

cdr3_nt: TGTGCCAGCAGTTTTGCAGGTGGTGAGCAGTTCTTC
cdr3_aa: CASSFAGGEQFF
j_call: TRBJ2-1
d_call: -
v_call: TRBV28
clone_size: many

cdr3_nt: TGTGCCAGCAGCATACATGAAACAAGCAGAAAGACCTATGGCTACACCTTC
cdr3_aa: CASSIHETSRKTYGYTF
j_call: TRBJ1-2
d_call: -
v_call: TRBV11-2
clone_size: many

cdr3_nt: TGCAGTGCTATTCCAGGGGGCAATCAGCCCCAGCATTTT
cdr3_aa: CSAIPGGNQPQHF
j_call: TRBJ1-5
d_call: -
v_call: TRBV20-1
clone_size: many

cdr3_nt: TGCGCCAGCAGCTTGAACCTAGGACGTCGAAAGACCTATGGCTACACCTTC
cdr3_aa: CASSLNLGRRKTYGYTF
j_call: TRBJ1-2
d_call: -
v_call: TRBV4-3
clone_size: many

cdr3_nt: TGTGCCAGCACCCCGCAAGGGGGAGGGGCTGAGACCCAGTACTTC
cdr3_aa: CASTPQGGGAETQYF
j_call: TRBJ2-5
d_call: -
v_call: TRBV2
clone_size: few

cdr3_nt: TGTGCCAGCAGCAAAGTTAACCCCATTTCAGGCTTGACCGGGGAGCTGTTTTTT
cdr3_aa: CASSKVNPISGLTGELFF
j_call: TRBJ2-2
d_call: -
v_call: TRBV3-1
clone_size: -

cdr3_nt: TGTGCCAGCAGCTTGGGCTTTACCCAAGCTTTCTTT
cdr3_aa: CASSLGFTQAFF
j_call: TRBJ1-1
d_call: -
v_call: TRBV13
clone_size: many

cdr3_nt: TGCGCCAGCAGCTCTACCGGGACGGTCGGCTACACCTTC
cdr3_aa: CASSSTGTVGYTF
j_call: TRBJ1-2
d_call: -
v_call: TRBV5-1
clone_size: many

cdr3_nt: TGTGCCAGCCAGTCGTTGGGACGTGAACTGTTTTTT
cdr3_aa: CASQSLGRELFF
j_call: TRBJ1-4
d_call: -
v_call: TRBV2
clone_size: many

cdr3_nt: TGTGCCAGCAGTTACTTAGGACTAGCGGGACTAGACTACACCGGGGAGCTGTTTTTT
cdr3_aa: CASSYLGLAGLDYTGELFF
j_call: TRBJ2-2
d_call: TRBD2
v_call: TRBV6-5
clone_size: -

cdr3_nt: TGTGCCTGGTTGAGCGTGCGTTATAGAAAGACCTATGGCTACACCTTC
cdr3_aa: CAWLSVRYRKTYGYTF
j_call: TRBJ1-2
d_call: -
v_call: TRBV30
clone_size: many

cdr3_nt: TGTGCCAGCAGTTTAGCGCTCCCCGATACGCAGTATTTT
cdr3_aa: CASSLALPDTQYF
j_call: TRBJ2-3
d_call: -
v_call: TRBV12-3/TRBV12-4
clone_size: many

cdr3_nt: TGCGCCAGCAGTAGGCAGGGAGAAGATACGCAGTATTTT
cdr3_aa: CASSRQGEDTQYF
j_call: TRBJ2-3
d_call: -
v_call: TRBV5-1
clone_size: -

cdr3_nt: TGTGCCAGCAGCTTAACGACAGGGTCAATCCCCTACGAGCAGTACTTC
cdr3_aa: CASSLTTGSIPYEQYF
j_call: TRBJ2-7
d_call: TRBD1
v_call: TRBV7-2
clone_size: many